The rows below give T cell receptor beta chains drawn from one sample of a study of blood T cell repertoires in COVID-19. TCRdb keeps only in-frame clones here, not all; method: immunoSEQ multiplex PCR. The table shows 85,000 to 130,000 clones, with about nine tenths occurring only once. The sequenced sample was peripheral blood. These receptors came from a man aged 50 to 60 with acute or convalescent COVID-19. Each CDR3 is given with its conserved first and last residue. The D gene is left open where the match is weak. Not all rows give a size; the values are once, few, many and, for expanded clones, a class.

clone size | J gene | D gene | V gene | CDR3 DNA | CDR3 protein
- | TRBJ2-1 | - | TRBV7-8 | TGTGCCAGCAGCATTACAATTGACAATGAGCAGTTCTTC | CASSITIDNEQFF
- | TRBJ2-2 | - | TRBV4-1 | TGCGCCAGCAGCCCCACACTAGGGGGGAACACCGGGGAGCTGTTTTTT | CASSPTLGGNTGELFF
- | TRBJ1-3 | - | TRBV5-4 | TGTGCCAGCAGCACGGGTTCTGGAAACACCATATATTTT | CASSTGSGNTIYF
- | TRBJ2-5 | TRBD2 | TRBV18 | TGTGCCAGCTCACCCGGGAGGGGCCAAGAGACCCAGTACTTC | CASSPGRGQETQYF
- | TRBJ2-1 | - | TRBV28 | TGTGCCAGCAGCCTGAGAACGGGTGAGCAGTTCTTC | CASSLRTGEQFF
- | TRBJ1-1 | - | TRBV2 | TGTGCCAGCAGGCGGCGGGTGGGAAACACTGAAGCTTTCTTT | CASRRRVGNTEAFF
- | TRBJ1-3 | TRBD1 | TRBV6-6 | TGTGCCAGCCTAGGGGACAGGAGTTCGGGAAACACCATATATTTT | CASLGDRSSGNTIYF
- | TRBJ2-3 | TRBD1 | TRBV12-5 | TGTGCTAGTGGCCGCCAGGGGGCTACCACAGATACGCAGTATTTT | CASGRQGATTDTQYF
- | TRBJ2-3 | TRBD2 | TRBV11-2 | TGTGCCAGCAGCCTCCCTAGCGGGATAGCAGATACGCAGTATTTT | CASSLPSGIADTQYF
few | TRBJ1-1 | TRBD1 | TRBV6-1 | TGTGCCAGCAGTGAACCGGGACAGGGGGCTGAAGCTTTCTTT | CASSEPGQGAEAFF
- | TRBJ2-2 | TRBD2 | TRBV6-5 | TGTGCCAGCAGTTACCTGGGACTAGCCGACACCGGGGAGCTGTTTTTT | CASSYLGLADTGELFF
- | TRBJ2-3 | TRBD1 | TRBV11-2 | TGTGCCAGCAGCCCCCGGACAGGTCGAGATACGCAGTATTTT | CASSPRTGRDTQYF
- | TRBJ2-2 | TRBD2 | TRBV3-1/TRBV3-2 | TGTGCCAGCAGCCAAAGGGCGGGAGGTACCGGGGAGCTGTTTTTT | CASSQRAGGTGELFF
- | TRBJ2-5 | - | TRBV5-1 | TGCGCCAGCAGAGGGGGCAGGGGGGAAGAGACCCAGTACTTC | CASRGGRGEETQYF
- | TRBJ2-1 | TRBD2 | TRBV10-1 | TGCGCCAGCAGCATGGGACTAGCGGGGAACAATGAGCAGTTCTTC | CASSMGLAGNNEQFF
- | TRBJ2-3 | - | TRBV4-2 | TGTGCCAGCAGCCAAGATCATAGCACAGATACGCAGTATTTT | CASSQDHSTDTQYF
- | TRBJ1-5 | TRBD1 | TRBV2 | TGTGCCAGCAGTTCCCGGGACAGACAGCCCCAGCATTTT | CASSSRDRQPQHF
many | TRBJ1-6 | - | TRBV21-1 | TGTGCCAGCAGCAAAGAGGGGCCTAGGTTCCTCTCCTATAATTCACCCCTCCACTTT | CASSKEGPRFLSYNSPLHF
- | TRBJ2-3 | TRBD1 | TRBV7-8 | TGTGCCAGCAGCTTTAACAGGGGCGATACGCAGTATTTT | CASSFNRGDTQYF
- | TRBJ1-5 | - | TRBV5-4 | TGTGCCACTTCTCAGGGTGAGCAGCCCCAGCATTTT | CATSQGEQPQHF
once | TRBJ2-1 | TRBD1 | TRBV19 | TGTGCCAGCAAAAAACAGGGGCCTTCCTACAATGAGCAGTTCTTC | CASKKQGPSYNEQFF
- | TRBJ2-7 | TRBD1 | TRBV6-5 | TGTGCCAGCGTGAGGACAGGGGGCCACGAGCAGTACTTC | CASVRTGGHEQYF
- | TRBJ2-7 | - | TRBV5-1 | TGCGCCAGCAGTGAAAATAGCGGAACCTACGAGCAGTACTTC | CASSENSGTYEQYF
once | TRBJ2-3 | TRBD2 | TRBV24-1 | TGTGCCACCAGTGATTCGGGACTAGCGGGAGGGATAGACACAGATACGCAGTATTTT | CATSDSGLAGGIDTDTQYF
- | TRBJ1-1 | TRBD1 | TRBV5-1 | TGCGCCAGCCGTCGGACAGGGTCGAACACTGAAGCTTTCTTT | CASRRTGSNTEAFF
once | TRBJ2-1 | TRBD1 | TRBV18 | TGTGCCAGCTCAGCCCGGGACAGGGACGAGCAGTTCTTC | CASSARDRDEQFF
- | TRBJ2-5 | - | TRBV2 | TGTGCCAGCAGGAGACAGTTGTTGGAGACCCAGTACTTC | CASRRQLLETQYF
- | TRBJ1-2 | TRBD1 | TRBV5-1 | TGCGCCAGCAGCCCGGGACAGGGGGCCTCCTATGGCTACACCTTC | CASSPGQGASYGYTF
- | TRBJ2-2 | - | TRBV3-1/TRBV3-2 | TGTGCCAGCAGCCAAGGAGTTGGAGTTACCGGGGAGCTGTTTTTT | CASSQGVGVTGELFF
- | TRBJ2-5 | TRBD1 | TRBV6-1 | TGTGCCAGCAGTGAAGAGGCAGGGGGCCTCCAAGAGACCCAGTACTTC | CASSEEAGGLQETQYF
- | TRBJ1-6 | - | TRBV24-1 | TGTGCCACCAGTGGAGCCCCAAATTCACCCCTCCACTTT | CATSGAPNSPLHF
- | TRBJ2-7 | TRBD1 | TRBV5-5 | TGTGCCAGCAGCTCTCTCTCCCGGACAGGGAACTCCTACGAGCAGTACTTC | CASSSLSRTGNSYEQYF
few | TRBJ2-5 | - | TRBV2 | TGTGCCAGCAGAGACTCCCAAGAGACCCAGTACTTC | CASRDSQETQYF